This TCR beta chain was profiled in a study of blood T cell repertoires in COVID-19. The repertoire was sequenced with immunoSEQ multiplex PCR; TCRdb's copy has only in-frame clones and lacks some. The sample has roughly 280,000 clones; about 88% are singletons. The CDR3 length is 14 residues. Trimming removed 4 bases from V and 0 bases from J, with 9 bases in between. Germline V gene sequence: CDR1 ENHRY, CDR2 SYGVKD. The origin of this receptor is a woman aged 55-70 years with COVID-19, enrolled during active disease. Sequenced input: peripheral blood. The V and J genes are TRBV10-3 and TRBJ1-1; the D is unclear. DNA of the CDR3: TGTGCCATCAGTGGCCCAGAAATGAACACTGAAGCTTTCTTT. It is translated as CAISGPEMNTEAFF.